Listed below are T cell receptor beta chains from one sample, sequenced in a study of PD-1 blockade in classical Hodgkin lymphoma. Libraries were prepared by immunoSEQ multiplex PCR; TCRdb keeps only in-frame clonotypes and omits some of them. The sample carries 25,000 or so clones, over 75% recorded once. Material: peripheral blood mononuclear cells (PBMCs), obtained before the fourth cycle of nivolumab. The source is a human donor with classical Hodgkin lymphoma. The CDR3 runs from the conserved cysteine through the conserved F or W. D genes are given only for firm matches. Expanded clones get a size class; other rows say once, few or many, or leave the size out.

size	length	V	J	D	DNA	CDR3
once	14	TRBV13	TRBJ2-5	TRBD2	TGTGCCAGCAGCAAGCGGGGGATCCAAGAGACCCAGTACTTC	CASSKRGIQETQYF
-	14	TRBV19	TRBJ2-3	-	TGTGCCAGTAGGGGGTCCTCTAGCACAGATACGCAGTATTTT	CASRGSSSTDTQYF
-	13	TRBV6-1	TRBJ1-2	TRBD1	TGTGCCAGCGACGGACAGGGGGCTGGTGGCTACACCTTC	CASDGQGAGGYTF
-	13	TRBV7-8	TRBJ2-7	-	TGTGCCAGCAGCTTATTTCCTAAGAGCGAGCAGTACTTC	CASSLFPKSEQYF
-	16	TRBV9	TRBJ1-1	-	TGTGCCAGCAGCGTAGCCTCGGGGGTGTGGGACACTGAAGCTTTCTTT	CASSVASGVWDTEAFF
-	17	TRBV19	TRBJ1-6	-	TGTGCCAGTAGTATAGCTAGGCCGGCCGCCACGGATTCACCCCTCCACTTT	CASSIARPAATDSPLHF
-	16	TRBV30	TRBJ2-3	TRBD2	TGTGCCTGGAGTACTACTAGCGGGCCCCTCACAGATACGCAGTATTTT	CAWSTTSGPLTDTQYF
-	16	TRBV5-3	TRBJ1-3	-	TGTGCCAGAAGTTCTGCCCGGCGGAGCTCTGGAAACACCATATATTTT	CARSSARRSSGNTIYF
-	14	TRBV9	TRBJ2-2	-	TGTGCCAGCAGCATCGGGACCAATACCGGGGAGCTGTTTTTT	CASSIGTNTGELFF
-	16	TRBV4-1	TRBJ2-1	-	TGCGCCAGCAGCCAAGCTTTTAAAAGCTCCTACAATGAGCAGTTCTTC	CASSQAFKSSYNEQFF
-	14	TRBV5-5	TRBJ2-1	-	TGTGCCAGCAGCCCCTTGACTGTGGACAATGAGCAGTTCTTC	CASSPLTVDNEQFF
-	15	TRBV6-9	TRBJ2-2	-	TGTGCCAGCAGATTTAGGGGGGGCGCGACCGGGGAGCTGTTTTTT	CASRFRGGATGELFF
-	13	TRBV27	TRBJ2-1	-	TGTGCCAGCAGTTTAACTAGCTATGATGAGCAGTTCTTC	CASSLTSYDEQFF
-	16	TRBV21-1	TRBJ2-1	-	TGTGCCAGCAGCCACTCCACGAAAAGCTCCTACAATGAGCAGTTCTTC	CASSHSTKSSYNEQFF
-	15	TRBV4-1	TRBJ2-1	-	TGCGCCAGCAGCCAAGATGTGGCCGCCAGGCGTGAGCAGTTCTTC	CASSQDVAARREQFF
-	13	TRBV5-8	TRBJ2-7	-	TGTGCCAGCAGCTTGGGGAATTCCTACGAGCAGTACTTC	CASSLGNSYEQYF
-	15	TRBV5-4	TRBJ2-3	TRBD1	TGTGCCAGGGGACAGGGACTGGCAACCACAGATACGCAGTATTTT	CARGQGLATTDTQYF
-	17	TRBV7-9	TRBJ2-1	TRBD2	TGTGCCAGCAGCTCGCCGGGACTAGCGGGGGCCACGGGTGAGCAGTTCTTC	CASSSPGLAGATGEQFF
once	14	TRBV19	TRBJ2-7	-	TGTGCCAGTAGTATGGAGGCCGACCACTACGAGCAGTACTTC	CASSMEADHYEQYF
-	14	TRBV11-2	TRBJ1-2	TRBD1	TGTGCCAGCAGCGCCGGGACAGGGTATCATGGCTACACCTTC	CASSAGTGYHGYTF
-	17	TRBV5-1	TRBJ2-3	-	TGCGCCAGCAGCTTGGAGGCTAGAGCCTCTGGCACAGATACGCAGTATTTT	CASSLEARASGTDTQYF
-	14	TRBV2	TRBJ2-7	TRBD1	TGTGCCAGCAGTGGAGGGACAGGAGGTTACGAGCAGTACTTC	CASSGGTGGYEQYF
-	13	TRBV7-3	TRBJ2-5	-	TGTGCCAGCAGCTTAAGACCCCAAGAGACCCAGTACTTC	CASSLRPQETQYF
medium-sized	19	TRBV10-3	TRBJ2-3	TRBD2	TGTGCCATCAGTGAGGCGACTAGCGGGAGGGCCGTATTTGAAGATACGCAGTATTTT	CAISEATSGRAVFEDTQYF
-	13	TRBV5-4	TRBJ2-5	-	TGTGCCAGCAGCTTGGACAGGGATGAGACCCAGTACTTC	CASSLDRDETQYF
-	15	TRBV6-1	TRBJ2-3	-	TGTGCCAGCAGTGCCCTTCGGACTTACACAGATACGCAGTATTTT	CASSALRTYTDTQYF
-	13	TRBV9	TRBJ2-5	TRBD1	TGTGCCAGCAGCAAAAGGACAGGAGAGACCCAGTACTTC	CASSKRTGETQYF
-	14	TRBV4-1	TRBJ2-5	TRBD1	TGCGCCAGCAGTCGGACAGGGGCGAGGGAGACCCAGTACTTC	CASSRTGARETQYF
-	17	TRBV9	TRBJ2-3	-	TGTGCCAGCAGCGTAGTGGCAGTCCCAAACCTCACAGATACGCAGTATTTT	CASSVVAVPNLTDTQYF
-	14	TRBV19	TRBJ2-3	TRBD2	TGTGCCAGTAGAGGGCGGGGGGACACAGATACGCAGTATTTT	CASRGRGDTDTQYF
-	14	TRBV29-1	TRBJ2-1	-	TGCAGCGTTGATACCCTAGCGAACTACAATGAGCAGTTCTTC	CSVDTLANYNEQFF
-	16	TRBV5-1	TRBJ2-7	-	TGCGCCAGCAGCTTGGCGGGAGCTTCTAATGGCTACGAGCAGTACTTC	CASSLAGASNGYEQYF
-	17	TRBV28	TRBJ1-6	-	TGTGCCAGCAGTTTCTCAAGACAGAGTTTTTATAATTCACCCCTCCACTTT	CASSFSRQSFYNSPLHF
medium-sized	13	TRBV29-1	TRBJ2-7	-	TGCAGCGTTGTCAGGGGCAACACCTACGAGCAGTACTTC	CSVVRGNTYEQYF
once	14	TRBV10-3	TRBJ2-3	-	TGTGCCATCAGTGACCCGGACACCACAGATACGCAGTATTTT	CAISDPDTTDTQYF
-	14	TRBV30	TRBJ2-2	-	TGTGCCTGGACGTTGGGGCGGGCGGCCGGGGAGCTGTTTTTT	CAWTLGRAAGELFF
-	17	TRBV5-1	TRBJ2-2	-	TGCGCCAGCAGCTTGGGGGTCAGCGGGCTGAACACCGGGGAGCTGTTTTTT	CASSLGVSGLNTGELFF
-	17	TRBV14	TRBJ1-2	-	TGTGCCAGCAGCCAAGGTCCGGCTTTTTCGGGGAACTATGGCTACACCTTC	CASSQGPAFSGNYGYTF
-	15	TRBV5-6	TRBJ1-6	-	TGTGCCAGCAGCTTGTATTGGAGTACAAATTCACCCCTCCACTTT	CASSLYWSTNSPLHF
-	14	TRBV11-2	TRBJ2-1	-	TGTGCCAGCAGCCTAAGTCGTCTCTACAATGAGCAGTTCTTC	CASSLSRLYNEQFF
-	14	TRBV27	TRBJ1-5	TRBD1	TGTGCCAGCAGTCACCGGACAGGGGGGCAGCCCCAGCATTTT	CASSHRTGGQPQHF
-	14	TRBV7-3	TRBJ2-3	-	TGTGCCAGCAGCTTAAAGGTACGAGGAGATACGCAGTATTTT	CASSLKVRGDTQYF
-	17	TRBV7-8	TRBJ2-3	TRBD2	TGTGCCAGCAGCTCCTCTAGACTAGCGGGGGGCACAGATACGCAGTATTTT	CASSSSRLAGGTDTQYF
-	17	TRBV13	TRBJ2-3	-	TGTGCCAGCAGCCCCCATGGCAACCAGCGGGGCACAGATACGCAGTATTTT	CASSPHGNQRGTDTQYF
-	18	TRBV5-1	TRBJ1-6	-	TGCGCCAGCAGCCCATTGCCCTGGGTGGAGAGACCAAATTCACCCCTCCACTTT	CASSPLPWVERPNSPLHF
-	17	TRBV5-5	TRBJ1-3	-	TGTGCCAGCAGCTTGCTTCTGGGTCTGAGCTCTGGAAACACCATATATTTT	CASSLLLGLSSGNTIYF
few	13	TRBV7-6	TRBJ1-2	-	TGTGCCAGCGCTTTGATTGGAAACTATGGCTACACCTTC	CASALIGNYGYTF
-	15	TRBV5-1	TRBJ1-1	TRBD1	TGCGCCAGCAGCTCTGGGGACAGAAGGAACACTGAAGCTTTCTTT	CASSSGDRRNTEAFF
-	14	TRBV18	TRBJ1-1	TRBD1	TGTGCCAGCTCACCCGGGACAGGGAGGACTGAAGCTTTCTTT	CASSPGTGRTEAFF
-	16	TRBV30	TRBJ2-3	-	TGTGCCTGGAGTTCCGGGACCTCGATTGCCGCAGATACGCAGTATTTT	CAWSSGTSIAADTQYF
few	13	TRBV19	TRBJ1-1	-	TGTGCCAGTAGTATAGATGTGAACACTGAAGCTTTCTTT	CASSIDVNTEAFF
-	11	TRBV11-2	TRBJ2-5	-	TGTGCCAGCAGCTTAGTGGAGACCCAGTACTTC	CASSLVETQYF
-	13	TRBV5-1	TRBJ2-5	TRBD1	TGCGCCAGCAGCTTGGGGACAGGTGAGACCCAGTACTTC	CASSLGTGETQYF
once	15	TRBV6-1	TRBJ2-6	-	TGTGCCAGCAGTGCCCCAGTCTCTGGGGCCAACGTCCTGACTTTC	CASSAPVSGANVLTF